The clone carrying this T cell receptor (beta chain) was counted a few times. The data were obtained in a study of T cells in Graves' hyperthyroidism and ophthalmopathy. There were TCR beta CDR3 regions amplified from RNA transcripts. The HTBI set primed first-round TCR CDR3 RT-PCR. A single record per CDR3 protein comes from TCRdb applying MiXCR to the multiplex PCR reads. Here the sample spans about 530,000 distinct CDR3 sequences, about a sixth being singletons. V lost 6 bases and J lost 0, with 6 bases in between. The CDR3 covers 13 residues. The V gene's germline CDR1 is SEHNR and CDR2 FQNEAQ (reference sequence).

The TCR sequence derives from a young woman with Graves' ophthalmopathy. The rearrangement links TRBV7-9 to TRBJ2-1; no firm D call. Sequences were obtained from blood. CDR3 loop: CASRGTSYNEQFF. DNA of the CDR3: TGTGCCAGCAGAGGTACCTCCTACAATGAGCAGTTCTTC.